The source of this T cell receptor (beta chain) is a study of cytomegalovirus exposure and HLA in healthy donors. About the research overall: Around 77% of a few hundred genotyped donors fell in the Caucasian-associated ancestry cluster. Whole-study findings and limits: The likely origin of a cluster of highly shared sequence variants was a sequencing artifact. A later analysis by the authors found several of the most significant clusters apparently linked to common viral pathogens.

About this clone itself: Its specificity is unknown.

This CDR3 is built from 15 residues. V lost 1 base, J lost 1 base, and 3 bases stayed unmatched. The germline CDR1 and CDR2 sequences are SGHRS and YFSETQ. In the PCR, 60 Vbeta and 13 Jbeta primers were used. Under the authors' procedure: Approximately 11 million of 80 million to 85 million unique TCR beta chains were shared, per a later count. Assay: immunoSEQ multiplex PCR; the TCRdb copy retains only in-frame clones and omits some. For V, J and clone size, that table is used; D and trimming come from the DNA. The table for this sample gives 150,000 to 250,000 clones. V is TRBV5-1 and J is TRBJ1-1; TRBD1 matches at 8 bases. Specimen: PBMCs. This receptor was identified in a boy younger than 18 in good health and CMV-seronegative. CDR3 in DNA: TGCGCCAGCAGCTTGCCAGGGGGCAGGAACACTGAAGCTTTCTTT. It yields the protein CASSLPGGRNTEAFF.